This TCR beta chain was recorded in a study of Ad26.COV2.S vaccination and SARS-CoV-2 variants. Findings and caveats of the study: Spike-specific TCR breadth was greater after Ad26.COV2.S than placebo.

Per the germline V gene, CDR1 is SGDLS and CDR2 is YYNGEE. The CDR3 spans 10 residues. V was shortened by 6 bases and J by 4 bases, with 4 bases between the two germline ends. Of note for this clone: Its target is unknown.

TCRdb's table, derived via immunoSEQ multiplex PCR, lists solely in-frame clones and lacks some. The sample lists roughly 140,000 clones; 75% to 90% were seen once. This sequence joins TRBV9 and TRBJ1-2; no definite D call. The source is a human donor who had recovered from COVID-19. The sample was peripheral blood, taken after recovery from COVID-19. The CDR3 sequence is CASTGYGYTF. The CDR3 region has the DNA TGTGCCAGCACGGGCTATGGCTACACCTTC.